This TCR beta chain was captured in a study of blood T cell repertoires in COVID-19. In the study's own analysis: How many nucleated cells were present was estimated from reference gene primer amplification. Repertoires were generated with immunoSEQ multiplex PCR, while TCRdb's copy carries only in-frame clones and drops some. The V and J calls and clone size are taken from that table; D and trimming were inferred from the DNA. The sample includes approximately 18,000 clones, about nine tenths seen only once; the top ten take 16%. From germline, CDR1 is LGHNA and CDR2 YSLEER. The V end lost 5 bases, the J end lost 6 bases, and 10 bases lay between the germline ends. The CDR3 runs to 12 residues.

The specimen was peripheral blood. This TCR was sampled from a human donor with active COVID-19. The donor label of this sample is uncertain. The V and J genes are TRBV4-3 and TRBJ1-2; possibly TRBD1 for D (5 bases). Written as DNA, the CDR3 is TGCGCCAGCAGCTCTTGGGGGGATGGCTACACCTTC. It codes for CASSSWGDGYTF.